This T cell receptor beta chain was sequenced for a study of PD-1 blockade in mismatch repair-deficient tumors. About the research overall: Patients had around 11 mismatch repair-deficient cancer types, all previously treated and progressing. Whole-study findings and limits: Rapid post-treatment expansion, then contraction, generally preceding radiologic response, marked tumor-resident clones.

The repertoire was sequenced with immunoSEQ multiplex PCR; TCRdb's copy has only in-frame clones and lacks some. The data show 100,000 to 150,000 clones, with 86% seen just once and 13% held by the top ten. Remarks on this clone: Antigen: not known.

The CDR3 is 15 residues long. Deletions cut 4 bases from V and 5 bases from J, with 19 bases between. Germline loops: CDR1 SGHNT, CDR2 YYREEE (reference sequence). All patients were mismatch repair deficient, assessed by either PCR or immunohistochemistry. A few pembrolizumab responders had their TCRs sequenced. The sample consisted of peripheral blood, taken 44 weeks after starting pembrolizumab. This TCR was sampled from an adult with mismatch repair-deficient cancer. The V and J genes are TRBV5-4 and TRBJ2-7, with D perhaps matching TRBD1 or TRBD2 (5 bases each). CDR3 sequence: CASSPRPGTGNEQYF. In DNA form, the CDR3 reads TGTGCCAGCAGCCCCCGGCCGGGGACGGGTAACGAGCAGTACTTC.